The present T cell receptor (beta chain) was sequenced within a study of T cells in women clearing cervical HPV infection. Study as a whole: Controls were women whose single incident HPV16 infection cleared within 12 months without precancer or cancer. HLA type could not be excluded as a confounder. Case blood was drawn a median roughly 160 days after lesion detection.

This CDR3 region has 13 residues. Looked up from germline, CDR1 is DFQATT and CDR2 is SNEGSKA (reference sequence). The V end was cut by 0 bases, the J end by 1 base, with 5 bases between. Worth noting for this clone: The read falls 3 residues short of the CDR3 end, and the missing part is taken from the germline J gene.

Here immunoSEQ multiplex PCR was the method, and the copy in TCRdb shows in-frame clones only, minus some. This sample's table has tens of thousands of clones. The TCR was taken from a woman aged 18 to 75 with a cervical HPV16 infection that either progressed to CIN3+ or cleared (not recorded which). Material: blood buffy coat. This chain links TRBV20-1 with TRBJ2-3; D is uncertain. CDR3 DNA, as far as it was read: TGCAGTGCTAGAGATAGTGGCACAGATACG. It is translated as CSARDSGTDT. In full, the CDR3 is CSARDSGTDTQYF.